This section outlines one T cell receptor (beta chain) sequence together with its context. Its specificity is unknown. The sample originates from a study of shared clonotypes between healthy human individuals. Overall study findings and caveats: The sharing of approximately 5.1% of naive CD4 clonotypes was seen across a handful of donors.

Only in-frame clones appear in the TCRdb table, and some are missing; sequencing was by immunoSEQ multiplex PCR. The sample includes about 2.3 million clones, just over 90% seen only once; the top ten take about 0.39%. The length of the CDR3 is 19 residues. The J segment lost 2 bases and the V segment lost 5 bases, leaving 15 bases of the junction unmatched. The V gene's germline CDR1 is SGHAT and CDR2 FQNNGV. The rearrangement joins TRBV11-2 to TRBJ2-5; 12 bases align to TRBD2. Sequencing was carried out using naive CD4+ T cells from PBMCs. Subset denoted: CD45RA+ positively selected. The TCR was taken from a man aged 18-30 years in good health. Some clones in this sample may be carry-over from other donors' samples. The CDR3 DNA reads TGTGCCAGCAGCCCCCGCCCTAGCGGGAGGGCCTGGGATCAAGAGACCCAGTACTTC. Translated, it gives CASSPRPSGRAWDQETQYF. Together with reference TRBV11-2 and TRBJ2-5, the CDR3 gives the full variable domain: EAGVAQSPRYKIIEKRQSVAFWCNPISGHATLYWYQQILGQGPKLLIQFQNNGVVDDSQLPKDRFSAERLKGVDSTLKIQPAKLEDSAVYLCASSPRPSGRAWDQETQYFGPGTRLLVL.